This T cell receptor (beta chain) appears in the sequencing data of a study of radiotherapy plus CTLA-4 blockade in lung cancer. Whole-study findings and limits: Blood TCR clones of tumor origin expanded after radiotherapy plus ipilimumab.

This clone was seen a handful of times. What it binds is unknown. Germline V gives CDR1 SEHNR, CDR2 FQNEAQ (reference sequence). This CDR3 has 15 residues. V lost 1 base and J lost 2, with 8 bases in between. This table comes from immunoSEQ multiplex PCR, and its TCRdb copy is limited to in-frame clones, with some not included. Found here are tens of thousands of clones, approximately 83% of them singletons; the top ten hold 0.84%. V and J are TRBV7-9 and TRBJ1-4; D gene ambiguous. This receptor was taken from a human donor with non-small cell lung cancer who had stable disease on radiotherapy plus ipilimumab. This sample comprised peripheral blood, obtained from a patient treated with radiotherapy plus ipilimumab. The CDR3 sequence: CASSLGEGTNEKLFF. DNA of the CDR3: TGTGCCAGCAGCTTAGGGGAAGGCACTAATGAAAAACTGTTTTTT.